Presented here are 26 T cell receptor beta chains from one specimen sequenced in a study of PD-1 blockade in classical Hodgkin lymphoma. This table comes from immunoSEQ multiplex PCR, and its TCRdb copy is limited to in-frame clones, with some not included. The table has 20,000 to 25,000 clones, about 63% seen once. Following autologous stem cell transplantation, relapse occurred in every patient, and exposure to brentuximab vedotin varied. Sequenced material: peripheral blood mononuclear cells (PBMCs), taken at baseline. The origin of the receptors is a human donor with classical Hodgkin lymphoma.

The V and J genes are TRBV6-4 and TRBJ1-1; TRBD1 agrees at 9 bases. The J segment lost 4 bases and the V segment lost 7 bases, leaving 10 bases of the junction unmatched. The germline V gene has CDR1 MRHNA and CDR2 SNTAGT. The CDR3 consists of 15 residues. The CDR3 DNA sequence: TGTGCCAGCAAACCCGGACAGGGGTCGAGCACTGAAGCTTTCTTT. It codes for CASKPGQGSSTEAFF.

The rearrangement joins TRBV4-3 to TRBJ2-3; the match to TRBD2 covers 8 bases. Looked up from germline, CDR1 is LGHNA and CDR2 is YSLEER. V lost 4 bases to trimming and J lost 4 bases; unmatched junction nucleotides: 7. The CDR3 is 15 residues long. DNA of the CDR3: TGCGCCAGCAGCCCACAGGGACTAGGCCCAGATACGCAGTATTTT. Its translation: CASSPQGLGPDTQYF.

The J gene is TRBJ2-5, the V gene TRBV6-5; 9 bases are a match to TRBD2. V lost 2 bases, J lost 3 bases, and 4 bases stayed unmatched. Per the germline V gene, CDR1 is MNHEY and CDR2 is SVGAGI. The CDR3 loop spans 15 amino acids. CDR3: CASSYVASGEETQYF. CDR3 DNA sequence: TGTGCCAGCAGTTACGTGGCTAGCGGGGAAGAGACCCAGTACTTC.

V is TRBV5-5 and J is TRBJ2-2, with D perhaps matching TRBD1 (6 bases). V shed 4 bases and J shed 4 bases, with 14 bases lying between them. The CDR3 has 15 amino acids. The germline V gene encodes CDR1 SGHKS and CDR2 YYEKEE (reference sequence). Here the CDR3 reads CASSPREGGTGELFF. The CDR3 coding sequence is TGTGCCAGCAGCCCCCGGGAAGGGGGCACCGGGGAGCTGTTTTTT.

The chain carries TRBV5-6 and TRBJ1-3; D remains ambiguous. CDR1 is SGHDT, CDR2 YYEEEE, per germline. V was clipped by 0 bases and J by 1 base, with 8 bases between them. This CDR3 has 15 amino acids. This CDR3 is CASSLGSTSGNTIYF. In DNA, the CDR3 is TGTGCCAGCAGCTTGGGGAGCACATCTGGAAACACCATATATTTT.

J is TRBJ2-2 and V is TRBV28, with TRBD2 matching over 10 bases. V lost 3 bases and J lost 2; bases outside the gene matches: 3. CDR3 length: 16 amino acids. Germline V gives CDR1 MDHEN, CDR2 SYDVKM. CDR3 in amino acids: CASSFQRGGNTGELFF. The CDR3 DNA sequence: TGTGCCAGCAGTTTCCAGCGGGGGGGTAACACCGGGGAGCTGTTTTTT.

This clone was picked up a small number of times. J is TRBJ1-1 and V is TRBV1; the table gives TRBD1 as D, unverified against the DNA. TRBV1 is a pseudogene locus. The CDR3 length is 17 residues. CDR3 protein: CTSSPDRGPVWYTEAFF. The CDR3 DNA follows: TGCACCAGCAGCCCGGACAGGGGGCCTGTTTGGTACACTGAAGCTTTCTTT.

The chain combines TRBV5-1 with TRBJ2-5; D unresolved. The DNA end lines up better with TRBJ2-7; the J call may be wrong. CDR3 length: 15 residues. Germline V CDR1 and CDR2: SGHRS, YFSETQ. CDR3 DNA sequence: TGCGCCAGCAGCCCCGTCCCTACGGCCCCCCACGAGCAGTACTTC. Translating gives CASSPVPTAPHEQYF.

This clone was found a few times. Distinct nucleotide sequences in the sample also encode this CDR3. CDR3 protein: CASSGGQGTDTQYF. For the CDR3, the DNA is TGTGCCAGCAGTGGGGGACAGGGGACAGATACGCAGTATTTT. The chain uses TRBV5-6 and TRBJ2-3; TRBD1 aligns across 10 bases. There are 14 residues in the CDR3. Germline loops: CDR1 SGHDT, CDR2 YYEEEE. V shed 5 bases and J 3 bases; nucleotides not matched to a gene: 3.

The chain employs TRBV5-6 and TRBJ1-5; no firm D call. CDR3 length: 17 residues. The V end lost 4 bases, the J end lost 4 bases, and 21 bases lay between the germline ends. Germline V gene sequence: CDR1 SGHDT, CDR2 YYEEEE. CDR3 loop: CASSPWEVRRPNQPQHF. In DNA form, the CDR3 reads TGTGCCAGCAGCCCCTGGGAAGTCAGGAGACCTAATCAGCCCCAGCATTTT.

The chain employs TRBV4-1 and TRBJ2-3; 8 bases map to TRBD2. Germline loops: CDR1 MGHRA, CDR2 YSYEKL. This CDR3 is 16 amino acids long. The trim removed 0 bases at V and 3 bases at J, leaving 5 bases unmatched. CDR3 bases: TGCGCCAGCAGCCAAGATTGGGGGACTAGAACAGATACGCAGTATTTT. It codes for CASSQDWGTRTDTQYF.

V and J are TRBV5-4 and TRBJ2-1, with 12 bases lining up with TRBD1. The CDR3 has 16 residues. Germline V gives CDR1 SGHNT, CDR2 YYREEE (reference sequence). The V and J ends lost 2 bases and 6 bases, in that order; junction bases with no gene match: 6. CDR3: CASSLGTGGVGNEQFF. Here the CDR3 DNA reads TGTGCCAGCAGCTTAGGGACAGGGGGCGTAGGCAATGAGCAGTTCTTC.

The rearrangement links TRBV6-6 to TRBJ1-2; no clear D. CDR1 and CDR2 (germline): MNHNY, SVGAGI (reference sequence). The CDR3 totals 11 residues. The ends were cut back, 8 bases at V and 10 bases at J, with 14 bases in the middle. CDR3 sequence reads: CASSPGKDYTF. The CDR3 DNA is TGTGCCAGCTCCCCGGGGAAGGACTACACCTTC.

This clone appeared a few times. This sequence joins TRBV6-1 and TRBJ2-7; 8 bases are a match to TRBD2. Per the germline V gene, CDR1 is MNHNS and CDR2 is SASEGT. Losses at the gene ends were 8 bases for V and 4 bases for J; bases not matched to a gene: 13. CDR3 length: 15 residues. The CDR3 sequence is CASLSGGLAGYEQYF. The DNA for the CDR3 is TGTGCCAGCCTCTCTGGGGGGCTAGCGGGTTACGAGCAGTACTTC.

V usage is TRBV9 and J usage is TRBJ1-5; maybe TRBD1 (6 bases). Trimming removed 0 bases at V and 7 bases at J, with 14 bases between. The CDR3 runs to 15 residues. Germline V gives CDR1 SGDLS, CDR2 YYNGEE. CDR3: CASSVDGARGQPQHF. The CDR3 region has the DNA TGTGCCAGCAGCGTAGACGGAGCCAGGGGCCAGCCCCAGCATTTT.

CDR3 sequence reads: CASSRLTGPTGGYTF. CDR3 coding DNA: TGTGCCAGCAGTCGCCTTACAGGGCCGACGGGTGGCTACACCTTC. The chain combines TRBV28 with TRBJ1-2; weak D call: TRBD1 (6 bases). Deletions cut 5 bases from V and 7 bases from J, with 20 bases between. Germline V gene lookup returns CDR1 MDHEN and CDR2 SYDVKM. The CDR3 has 15 residues.

The rearrangement uses TRBV30 and TRBJ2-7; the D gene is possibly TRBD1 (6 bases). V lost 4 bases to trimming and J lost 12 bases, with 16 bases between them. The germline V gene has CDR1 GTSNPN and CDR2 SVGIG (reference sequence). This CDR3 comprises 11 residues. CDR3 residues: CAWISVRTAYF. The CDR3 nucleotides are TGTGCCTGGATCTCGGTCCGGACAGCGTACTTC.

The chain is built from TRBV28 and TRBJ2-1; TRBD1 matches 8 bases. The CDR3 is 12 residues long. Trimming at V came to 2 bases and at J to 13 bases, leaving 4 bases not matched to a gene. CDR1 and CDR2 from the germline V gene are MDHEN and SYDVKM. Written as DNA, the CDR3 is TGTGCCAGCAGTTTAGCCGGGACAGGACAGTTCTTC. It is translated as CASSLAGTGQFF.

V and J are TRBV28 and TRBJ1-1; D is unresolved. The V end lost 3 bases, the J end lost 1 base, and 15 bases lay between the germline ends. Germline V CDR1 and CDR2: MDHEN, SYDVKM. The length of the CDR3 is 16 residues. For the CDR3, the DNA is TGTGCCAGCAGTTTTATCGGGATGGAGGAGAACACTGAAGCTTTCTTT. Translation gives CASSFIGMEENTEAFF.

The chain has TRBV10-3 and TRBJ2-7, with D maybe TRBD2 (6 bases). Trimming took 2 bases from V and 2 from J, leaving 13 bases between them. Germline loops: CDR1 ENHRY, CDR2 SYGVKD. The CDR3 spans 15 residues. The CDR3 DNA reads TGTGCCATCAGTGAGCATCGGGGAGGAACCTACGAGCAGTACTTC. Translation gives CAISEHRGGTYEQYF.

This clone was seen only a few times. The V and J genes are TRBV28 and TRBJ2-2; D possibly corresponds to TRBD1 (5 bases). The CDR3 totals 14 residues. Germline assignment: CDR1 MDHEN and CDR2 SYDVKM. V was clipped by 7 bases and J by 5 bases, with 14 bases between them. The CDR3 protein is CASILGVGTGELFF. CDR3 sequence (DNA): TGTGCCAGCATTCTAGGGGTGGGGACCGGGGAGCTGTTTTTT.

This clone is medium-sized. The genes are TRBV28 and TRBJ1-2; D is unresolved. Trimming left V 7 bases short and J 3 bases short, with 15 bases between. CDR1 MDHEN and CDR2 SYDVKM come from the germline V gene. The CDR3 contains 14 residues. CDR3 bases: TGTGCCAGCACCGTCGGTCGGTCGGACTATGGCTACACCTTC. Its translation is CASTVGRSDYGYTF.

This clone occurred once. This rearrangement joins TRBV5-1 to TRBJ2-4, with unresolved D. This CDR3 spans 15 amino acids. Trimming removed 0 bases from V and 0 bases from J, with 7 bases in between. Germline V gives CDR1 SGHRS, CDR2 YFSETQ. CDR3 nucleotide sequence: TGCGCCAGCAGCTTGGGGACCTTAGCCAAAAACATTCAGTACTTC. Translating it yields CASSLGTLAKNIQYF. Variable domain in full (rest from reference TRBV5-1 and TRBJ2-4): KAGVTQTPRYLIKTRGQQVTLSCSPISGHRSVSWYQQTPGQGLQFLFEYFSETQRNKGNFPGRFSGRQFSNSRSEMNVSTLELGDSALYLCASSLGTLAKNIQYFGAGTRLSVL.

The rearrangement uses TRBV28 and TRBJ1-5; 9 bases map to TRBD1. Germline CDR1 MDHEN, CDR2 SYDVKM. The CDR3 spans 15 residues. Trimming at V came to 5 bases and at J to 2 bases, leaving 4 bases not matched to a gene. CDR3 sequence (DNA): TGTGCCAGCAGTCCACAGGGGGCGGGCAATCAGCCCCAGCATTTT. Protein: CASSPQGAGNQPQHF.

This clone has more than one count but fewer than ten. The chain recombines TRBV2 with TRBJ2-3; 7 bases line up with TRBD2. V was clipped by 7 bases and J by 3 bases; unmatched bases: 13. The CDR3 loop spans 16 amino acids. In germline, CDR1 is SNHLY, CDR2 FYNNEI. DNA for the CDR3: TGTGCCAGCACCCCCCCCAGCGGGGTCGGTACAGATACGCAGTATTTT. Its translation is CASTPPSGVGTDTQYF.

V gene TRBV6-1 combines with J gene TRBJ2-1; 12 positions match TRBD1. Germline V gives CDR1 MNHNS, CDR2 SASEGT. Germline trimming cut 8 bases from V and 7 bases from J; bases unmatched to any gene: 6. CDR3 length: 14 amino acids. CDR3 nucleotides: TGTGCCAGCCTTCGGGACAGGGGGCATAATGAGCAGTTCTTC. This encodes CASLRDRGHNEQFF.